Listed below are T cell receptor beta chains from one sample, sequenced in a study of shared clonotypes between healthy human individuals. Clones were read by immunoSEQ multiplex PCR, and TCRdb kept only the in-frame ones, dropping some. Found here are 740,000 or so clones, roughly 72% of them singletons; the top ten hold around 2%. The specimen sequenced was memory CD4+ T cells sorted from blood. These receptors all stem from a woman younger than 45 in good health. CDR3s include the opening cysteine and the closing phenylalanine or tryptophan. Each record gives: V gene, D gene, clone size, J gene, CDR3 DNA, CDR3 protein. The D gene is left open where the match is weak. For some rows the clone size is stated as once, few or many, or as a class when expanded; others skip it.

>TRBV29-1|.|.|TRBJ1-4
TGCAGCGTTGTTCCCGCTGCAACTAATGAAAAACTGTTTTTT
CSVVPAATNEKLFF
>TRBV29-1|TRBD1|few|TRBJ2-6
TGCAGCGTCCTAGGGCAGGGGGCGCCGGGGGCCAACGTCCTGACTTTC
CSVLGQGAPGANVLTF
>TRBV25-1|.|.|TRBJ2-7
TGTGCCAGCACAACCCAGGACAACTCCTACGAGCAGTACTTC
CASTTQDNSYEQYF
>TRBV28|.|.|TRBJ2-7
TGTGCCAGCACCCTACCATCAGGGGTTGGTCGGGGCGAGCAGTACTTC
CASTLPSGVGRGEQYF
>TRBV19|.|.|TRBJ2-2
TGTGCCACCTTGGGTAGGGTGGACACCGGGGAGCTGTTTTTT
CATLGRVDTGELFF
>TRBV11-1|.|many|TRBJ1-1
TGTGCCAGCAGCTTAGCGCTAATTAGGCGGGGTTCCGCCAACACTGAAGCTTTCTTT
CASSLALIRRGSANTEAFF
>TRBV14|.|.|TRBJ2-1
TGTGCCAGCAGCCAGGGCCTAGCTTCTGGGAATGAGCAGTTCTTC
CASSQGLASGNEQFF
>TRBV6-6|TRBD2|few|TRBJ2-2
TGTGCCAGCGTTAGCGGGGTGAATTGGGGGACCGGGGAGCTGTTTTTT
CASVSGVNWGTGELFF
>TRBV19|TRBD1|.|TRBJ1-5
TGTGCCAGTAGCCCCCTGACAGGGTACCAGCCCCAGCATTTT
CASSPLTGYQPQHF
>TRBV5-1|TRBD1|.|TRBJ2-5
TGCGCCAGCAGCTGGGGACAGAAAGAGACCCAGTACTTC
CASSWGQKETQYF
>TRBV28|TRBD2|.|TRBJ2-7
TGTGCCAGCAGTCTCCACTTAGCGGGAGTCCGCCAAGACAGCAGGATCTACGAGCAGTACTTC
CASSLHLAGVRQDSRIYEQYF
>TRBV19|.|.|TRBJ2-2
TGTGCCAGTAATAGGCAGGGAGGCACCGGGGAGCTGTTTTTT
CASNRQGGTGELFF
>TRBV19|.|.|TRBJ1-1
TGTGCCAGTAGTAATAGGGTTCCACAGGAGAACACTGAAGCTTTCTTT
CASSNRVPQENTEAFF
>TRBV2|.|few|TRBJ1-4
TGTGCCAGCATAGGGGGTTACACTAATGAAAAACTGTTTTTT
CASIGGYTNEKLFF
>TRBV23-1|.|.|TRBJ1-1
TGCGCCAGCAGTCAATTACTGACAGGCTTGAACACTGAAGCTTTCTTT
CASSQLLTGLNTEAFF
>TRBV5-1|TRBD2|.|TRBJ2-2
TGCGCCAGCAGCGTCCAATCGGGGGGGAACACCGGGGAGCTGTTTTTT
CASSVQSGGNTGELFF
>TRBV2|.|few|TRBJ1-1
TGTGCCAGCAGTGTTCGGCCAGCTATGAACACTGAAGCTTTCTTT
CASSVRPAMNTEAFF
>TRBV7-2|.|few|TRBJ2-1
TGTGCCAGCAGCCTCTCACGGACTACCCGAAGTTACAATGAGCAGTTCTTC
CASSLSRTTRSYNEQFF
>TRBV2|TRBD1|.|TRBJ2-1
TGTGCCAGCAGTCTCCGGGACAGGGGGCGCAATGAGCAGTTCTTC
CASSLRDRGRNEQFF
>TRBV28|TRBD2|few|TRBJ2-7
TGTGCCAGCAGTACGACTAGCGGGGCATCTCGGCAGTACTTC
CASSTTSGASRQYF
>TRBV4-1|.|few|TRBJ1-4
TGCGCCAGCAGCCATGGCCGGGTACCAAATGAAAAACTGTTTTTT
CASSHGRVPNEKLFF
>TRBV11-2|.|.|TRBJ1-1
TGTGCCAGCAGCTTATTACCCGGGACTGAAGCTTTCTTT
CASSLLPGTEAFF
>TRBV29-1|.|.|TRBJ2-1
TGCAGCGTTGATGACCTAGCGTCTTCCTACAATGAGCAGTTCTTC
CSVDDLASSYNEQFF